The source of this TCR beta chain is a study of blood T cell repertoires in COVID-19. Study as a whole: From the United States, Italy and Spain came samples of acute and convalescent COVID-19. PBMCs, B-cell-depleted T cells, or T cells provided the cDNA or gDNA that made up the material.

Authors' processing steps: Amplification from reference gene primers served as the basis for estimated nucleated cell counts. Assay used: immunoSEQ multiplex PCR; TCRdb lists only in-frame clones, some missing. V and J calls and clone size come straight from that table; D and trimming were deduced from the DNA. The sample consists of 150,000 or so clones, 75% to 85% of them appearing once. This TCR derives from a man aged 55 to 70 with acute or convalescent COVID-19. Material for sequencing was peripheral blood.

The chain's CDR3 is CASTSSQRSSYNEQFF. The CDR3 nucleotides are TGTGCCAGCACCAGCAGTCAGCGGAGCTCCTACAATGAGCAGTTCTTC. The chain has TRBV5-6 and TRBJ2-1, with D possibly matching TRBD2 (5 bases). Deletions cut 6 bases from V and 0 bases from J, with 16 bases between. The CDR3 has 16 amino acids. Germline CDR1 reads SGHDT; CDR2 reads YYEEEE.